One sample yielded the 18 T cell receptor beta chains listed below, sequenced in a study of OX40 agonist ivuxolimab in advanced cancers. The protocol was immunoSEQ multiplex PCR, while the TCRdb copy is restricted to in-frame clones and leaves out a portion. The table includes about 28,000 clones, 65% to 85% detected once. This specimen consisted of CD4+ or CD8+ T cells sorted from blood, obtained in a trial of the OX40 agonist ivuxolimab. These receptor sequences come from an adult with an advanced solid tumor such as melanoma, head and neck, liver or kidney cancer.

The gene calls are TRBV7-9 and TRBJ1-4; TRBD1 matches 11 bases. The CDR3 length is 15 residues. Unmatched junction bases numbered 5, after V lost 5 bases and J lost 6 bases. CDR1 and CDR2 (germline): SEHNR, FQNEAQ (reference sequence). The CDR3: CASSRGTGGDEKLFF. CDR3 bases: TGTGCCAGCAGCCGAGGGACAGGGGGGGATGAAAAACTGTTTTTT. Drawing the rest from reference TRBV7-9 and TRBJ1-4, the complete variable domain is DTGVSQNPRHKITKRGQNVTFRCDPISEHNRLYWYRQTLGQGPEFLTYFQNEAQLEKSRLLSDRFSAERPKGSFSTLEIQRTEQGDSAMYLCASSRGTGGDEKLFFGSGTQLSVL.

This chain links TRBV6-5 with TRBJ1-1; D is uncertain. Germline assignment: CDR1 MNHEY and CDR2 SVGAGI. The germline V and J ends were trimmed by 0 bases and 5 bases, with 7 bases remaining between them. The CDR3 loop spans 13 amino acids. The CDR3 nucleotides are TGTGCCAGCAGTTACTCTTCCGTAACTGAAGCTTTCTTT. Residues: CASSYSSVTEAFF.

The chain combines TRBV6-1 with TRBJ1-5; D call uncertain. This CDR3 region has 12 residues. The V end was cut by 4 bases, the J end by 9 bases, with 10 bases between. Germline V gives CDR1 MNHNS, CDR2 SASEGT. CDR3 amino acids: CASSAGIRPQHF. DNA for the CDR3: TGTGCCAGCAGTGCCGGGATCAGGCCCCAGCATTTT.

As DNA, the CDR3 is TGTGCCAGCAGTGACTTTGGGGGCGTCAATGAGCAGTTCTTC. Translation: CASSDFGGVNEQFF. This chain uses TRBV6-4 with TRBJ2-1; possible D gene TRBD1, 6 bases. The germline V gene encodes CDR1 MRHNA and CDR2 SNTAGT. Trimming took 1 base from V and 6 from J, leaving 10 bases between them. The CDR3 has 14 residues.

This rearrangement joins TRBV29-1 to TRBJ2-3; TRBD2 aligns across 14 bases. The germline V gene has CDR1 SQVTM and CDR2 ANQGSEA. The V segment lost 7 bases and the J segment 3 bases; nucleotides outside the gene matches: 15. The CDR3 contains 18 residues. The CDR3 sequence is CSGVVTSGGAVVTDTQYF. The DNA for the CDR3 is TGCAGCGGGGTAGTGACTAGCGGGGGGGCCGTGGTGACAGATACGCAGTATTTT.

V usage is TRBV6-1 and J usage is TRBJ2-5; the match to TRBD2 covers 12 bases. Judging by the DNA end, TRBJ2-7 fits better; the J call may be wrong. The CDR3 has 14 residues. Per germline, CDR1 MNHNS and CDR2 SASEGT. This CDR3 is CASSLTSGGHEQYF. The DNA of the CDR3 is TGTGCCAGCAGCCTGACTAGCGGGGGCCACGAGCAGTACTTC.

The V gene is TRBV6-5, the J gene TRBJ2-3; TRBD2 agrees at 9 bases. Germline V gene lookup returns CDR1 MNHEY and CDR2 SVGAGI. The junction had 7 bases not matched to a gene; V was cut back by 0 bases and J by 6 bases. This CDR3 region has 16 residues. CDR3: CASSYSSRGGGDTQYF. The DNA of the CDR3 is TGTGCCAGCAGTTACTCTTCGCGGGGGGGCGGTGATACGCAGTATTTT.

In DNA form, the CDR3 reads TGTGCCAGCAGTGAAGTGCCTAGCGGGCGATACAATGAGCAGTTCTTC. This translates into CASSEVPSGRYNEQFF. This chain uses TRBV6-1 with TRBJ2-1, with 8 bases aligning to TRBD2. The CDR3 consists of 16 residues. Germline V gene lookup returns CDR1 MNHNS and CDR2 SASEGT. The V segment lost 1 base and the J segment 4 bases; nucleotides outside the gene matches: 6.

This clone was counted ten times or more. The gene calls are TRBV7-9 and TRBJ2-1; D remains ambiguous. The V end lost 5 bases, the J end lost 8 bases, and 10 bases lay between the germline ends. Germline V gives CDR1 SEHNR, CDR2 FQNEAQ (reference sequence). The CDR3 is made up of 12 amino acids. CDR3 in amino acids: CASSALRDEQFF. CDR3 DNA: TGTGCCAGCAGCGCCCTCCGGGATGAGCAGTTCTTC.

The chain recombines TRBV7-9 with TRBJ2-7; 12 nucleotides line up with TRBD2. CDR1 and CDR2 (germline): SEHNR, FQNEAQ (reference sequence). The CDR3 spans 15 residues. V lost 4 bases, J lost 0 bases, and 1 base stayed unmatched. The CDR3 DNA is TGTGCCAGCAGCTCTAGCGGGAGGGCCTCCTACGAGCAGTACTTC. It translates to CASSSSGRASYEQYF.

The rearrangement joins TRBV7-2 to TRBJ2-5; 7 bases map to TRBD1. The junction had 6 bases not matched to a gene; V was cut back by 3 bases and J by 2 bases. This CDR3 has 15 amino acids. CDR1 is SGHTA, CDR2 FQGNSA, per germline. For the CDR3, the DNA is TGTGCCAGCAGCTTTGGGACAGACCTTCAAGAGACCCAGTACTTC. Protein sequence: CASSFGTDLQETQYF.

This chain joins TRBV6-5 and TRBJ2-7; D is ambiguous. V was pared by 10 bases and J by 0 bases, with 7 bases between. The CDR3 runs to 11 residues. Germline V gives CDR1 MNHEY, CDR2 SVGAGI. The CDR3: CATSSSYEQYF. CDR3 in DNA: TGTGCCACCTCGAGCTCCTACGAGCAGTACTTC.

This rearrangement joins TRBV10-3 to TRBJ2-7; D gene ambiguous. CDR3 length: 14 amino acids. V lost 7 bases and J 9 bases, leaving 22 bases between the germline ends. Germline V lookup: CDR1 ENHRY, CDR2 SYGVKD. The CDR3 sequence is CAITSETESYRQYF. For the CDR3, the DNA is TGTGCCATCACCTCCGAGACGGAGTCCTATCGGCAGTACTTC.

This chain connects TRBV5-4 to TRBJ2-5; D uncertain. The germline V gene has CDR1 SGHNT and CDR2 YYREEE (reference sequence). The V end was cut by 2 bases, the J end by 4 bases, with 15 bases between. The CDR3 runs 15 residues. The CDR3 sequence is CASSFLVGEGETQYF. The CDR3 DNA reads TGTGCCAGCAGCTTCCTAGTTGGGGAAGGAGAGACCCAGTACTTC.

This clone was seen only once. This rearrangement joins TRBV25-1 to TRBJ2-7; 11 bases match TRBD1. Trimming took 1 base from V and 0 from J; bases not matched to a gene: 2. The CDR3 consists of 16 residues. Germline V CDR1 and CDR2: MGHDK, SYGVNS. CDR3 region: CASSEWGTGGSYEQYF. CDR3 coding DNA: TGTGCCAGCAGTGAATGGGGGACAGGGGGCTCCTACGAGCAGTACTTC.

The chain has TRBV7-3 and TRBJ2-1; 13 bases map to TRBD2. V lost 8 bases and J lost 7; bases outside the gene matches: 5. CDR3 size: 14 residues. The germline gives CDR1 SGHTA, CDR2 FQGTGA. Here the CDR3 DNA reads TGTGCCAGCTCTCCGGGACTAGCGGGAAATGAGCAGTTCTTC. It yields the protein CASSPGLAGNEQFF.

The gene calls are TRBV6-6 and TRBJ2-1; D gene unclear. In germline, CDR1 is MNHNY, CDR2 SVGAGI (reference sequence). CDR3 length: 14 amino acids. The V gene lost 5 bases and the J gene lost 9 bases, with 17 bases spanning the gap. The CDR3 sequence: CASSHSKGVLEQFF. The CDR3 nucleotides read TGTGCCAGCAGTCATTCCAAAGGCGTTCTTGAGCAGTTCTTC.

The chain links TRBV19 to TRBJ1-1, with D possibly matching TRBD1 (6 bases). V dropped 5 bases and J dropped 4 bases, with 17 bases sitting between them. Germline V gene data show CDR1 as LNHDA and CDR2 as SQIVND (reference sequence). This CDR3 has 15 residues. Here the CDR3 DNA reads TGTGCCAGTAGTTTCTTACAGGGAGGGGGCACTGAAGCTTTCTTT. It specifies CASSFLQGGGTEAFF.